This T cell receptor beta chain was sequenced during a study of T cell repertoires in cytomegalovirus infection. At the level of the study: Public TCR beta signatures provided an indication of both CMV infection and a matching HLA type. Overall study findings and caveats: People with CMV and the relevant HLA were identified by cumulative public TCR beta family frequency.

The V end was cut by 7 bases, the J end by 1 base, with 10 bases between. CDR1 is MNHEY and CDR2 is SVGAGI in the germline V gene. The CDR3 sequence is 13 residues long. This clonotype was detected a few times. Antigen specificity is unknown. TCRdb ran MiXCR on the reads and lists one entry per CDR3 protein. The sample carries fewer than 1,000,000 distinct CDR3 sequences, around 29% recorded once. This receptor was taken from a human donor in good health (CMV status not recorded). Some clones in this sample may be carry-over from other donors' samples. The sample was cultured CD8+ T cells from PBMCs, taken from culture after CMV antigen stimulation. The chain links TRBV6-5 to TRBJ1-1, with D maybe TRBD1 (5 bases). CDR3 region: CASTMDTNTEAFF. CDR3 coding DNA: TGTGCCAGCACTATGGACACGAACACTGAAGCTTTCTTT.